The clone carrying this T cell receptor beta chain was seen a handful of times. The antigen remains unidentified. Germline V CDR1 and CDR2: SGHTA, FQGNSA. V dropped 1 base and J dropped 7 bases, with 7 bases sitting between them. The CDR3 runs 13 residues. The data were obtained in a study of T cells after yellow fever vaccination. Study-level findings and limits: Post-booster samples contained most primary-vaccination clones (about 96% CD4, roughly 88% CD8).

TCRdb re-called the 5' RACE reads through MiXCR, storing one row per CDR3 protein. The table lists over 200,000 distinct CDR3 sequences, around 6.7% of them singletons. The gene calls are TRBV7-2 and TRBJ2-2; the D is unclear. Sequences were derived from CD4+ T cells sorted from PBMCs, sampled on the day of the yellow fever booster vaccination. The receptor comes from a man between 25 and 39 years old who received the YFV17D yellow fever vaccine. DNA of the CDR3: TGTGCCAGCAGCTTAGTAGGGTACGGGGAGCTGTTTTTT. Translating gives CASSLVGYGELFF.